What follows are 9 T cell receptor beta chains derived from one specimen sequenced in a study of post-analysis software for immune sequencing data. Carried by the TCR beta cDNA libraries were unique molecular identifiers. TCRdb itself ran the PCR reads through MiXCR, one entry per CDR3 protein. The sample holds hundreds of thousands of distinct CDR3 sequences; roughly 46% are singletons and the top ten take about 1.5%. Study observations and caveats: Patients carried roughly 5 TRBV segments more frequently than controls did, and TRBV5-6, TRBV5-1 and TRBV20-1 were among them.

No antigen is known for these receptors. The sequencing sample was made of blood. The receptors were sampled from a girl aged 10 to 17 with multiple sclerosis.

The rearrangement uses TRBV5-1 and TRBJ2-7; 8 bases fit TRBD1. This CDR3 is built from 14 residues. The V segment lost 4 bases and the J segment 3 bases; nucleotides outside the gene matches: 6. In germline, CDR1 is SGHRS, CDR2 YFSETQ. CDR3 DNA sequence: TGCGCCAGCAGCCCGACAGGGGCCCGCTACGAGCAGTACTTC. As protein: CASSPTGARYEQYF.

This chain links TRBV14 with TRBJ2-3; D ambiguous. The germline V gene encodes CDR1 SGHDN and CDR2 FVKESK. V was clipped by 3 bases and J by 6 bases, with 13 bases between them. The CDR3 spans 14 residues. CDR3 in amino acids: CASSQGWTKDTQYF. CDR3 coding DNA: TGTGCCAGCAGCCAGGGTTGGACCAAGGATACGCAGTATTTT.

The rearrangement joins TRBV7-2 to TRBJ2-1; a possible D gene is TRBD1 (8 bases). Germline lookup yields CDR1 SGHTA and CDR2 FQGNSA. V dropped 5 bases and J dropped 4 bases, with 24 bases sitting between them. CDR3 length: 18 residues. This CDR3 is CASSISRQGSAGYNEQFF. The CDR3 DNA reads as TGTGCCAGCAGCATATCTAGACAGGGGTCAGCGGGGTACAATGAGCAGTTCTTC. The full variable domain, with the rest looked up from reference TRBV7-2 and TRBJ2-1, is GAGVSQSPSNKVTEKGKDVELRCDPISGHTALYWYRQSLGQGLEFLIYFQGNSAPDKSGLPSDRFSAERTGGSVSTLTIQRTQQEDSAVYLCASSISRQGSAGYNEQFFGPGTRLTVL.

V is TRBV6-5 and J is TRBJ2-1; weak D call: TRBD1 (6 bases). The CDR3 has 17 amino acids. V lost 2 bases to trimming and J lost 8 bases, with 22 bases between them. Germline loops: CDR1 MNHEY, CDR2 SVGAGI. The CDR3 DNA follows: TGTGCCAGCAGTTACCCGAGGGGCCAGGGGATCCGTCATGAGCAGTTCTTC. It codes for CASSYPRGQGIRHEQFF.

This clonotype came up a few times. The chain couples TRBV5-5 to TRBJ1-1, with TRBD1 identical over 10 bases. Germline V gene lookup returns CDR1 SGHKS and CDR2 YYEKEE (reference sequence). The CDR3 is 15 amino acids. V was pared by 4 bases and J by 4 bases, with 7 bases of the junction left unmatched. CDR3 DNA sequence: TGTGCCAGCAGCGTAGAGGGACAGGGGTTCACTGAAGCTTTCTTT. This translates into CASSVEGQGFTEAFF.

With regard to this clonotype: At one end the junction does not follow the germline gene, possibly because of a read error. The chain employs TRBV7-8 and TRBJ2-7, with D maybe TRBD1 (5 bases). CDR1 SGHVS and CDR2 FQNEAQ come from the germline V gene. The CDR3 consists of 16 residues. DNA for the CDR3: TGTGCCAGCAGCTTAGCTCGGGCAGGGCAAGGTTACGAGCGGTACTTC. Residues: CASSLARAGQGYERYF.

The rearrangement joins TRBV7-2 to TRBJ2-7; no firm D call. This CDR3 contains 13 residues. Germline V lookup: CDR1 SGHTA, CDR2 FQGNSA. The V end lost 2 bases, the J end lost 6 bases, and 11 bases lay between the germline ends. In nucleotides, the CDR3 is TGTGCCAGCAGCTTATTTCCCGGGTTCGAGCAGTACTTC. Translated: CASSLFPGFEQYF.

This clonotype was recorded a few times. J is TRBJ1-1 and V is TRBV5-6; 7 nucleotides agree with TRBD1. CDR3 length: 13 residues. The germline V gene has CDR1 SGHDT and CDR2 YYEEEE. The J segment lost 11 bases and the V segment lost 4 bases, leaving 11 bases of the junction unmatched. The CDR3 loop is CASSLWDSFRAFF. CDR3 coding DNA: TGTGCCAGCAGCCTCTGGGACAGTTTTAGGGCTTTCTTT. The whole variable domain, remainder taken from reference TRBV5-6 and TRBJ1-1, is DAGVTQSPTHLIKTRGQQVTLRCSPKSGHDTVSWYQQALGQGPQFIFQYYEEEERQRGNFPDRFSGHQFPNYSSELNVNALLLGDSALYLCASSLWDSFRAFFGQGTRLTVV.

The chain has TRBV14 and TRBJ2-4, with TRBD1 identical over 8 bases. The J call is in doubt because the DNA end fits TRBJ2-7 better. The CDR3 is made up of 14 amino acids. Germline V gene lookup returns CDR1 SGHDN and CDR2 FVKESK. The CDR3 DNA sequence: TGTGCCAGCAGCCAATGGGACAGGACCTACGAGCAGTACTTC. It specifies CASSQWDRTYEQYF.